There are a few counts of the clone carrying this T cell receptor (beta chain). The data stem from a study of blood T cell repertoires in COVID-19. About the research overall: PBMCs, B-cell-depleted T cells, or T cells were the source of the cDNA or gDNA that made up the material.

Germline CDR1 SGHRS, CDR2 YFSETQ. Trimming shortened V by 7 bases and J by 9 bases, and 14 bases separated the two germline ends. This CDR3 is built from 12 residues. In the study's own analysis: Estimation of nucleated cell counts relied on the amplification of reference gene primers. Repertoires were generated with immunoSEQ multiplex PCR, while TCRdb's copy carries only in-frame clones and drops some. That table gives V, J and clone size, and the DNA gave D and trimming. The sample has around 46,000 clones; about three quarters are singletons. The chain uses TRBV5-1 and TRBJ2-1; D is perhaps TRBD2 (6 bases). Sample: peripheral blood. The receptor was derived from a human donor with active or convalescent COVID-19. The donor label of this sample is uncertain. The CDR3 DNA is TGCGCCAGCTCCCCGGGGGTGGGTGAGCAGTTCTTC. This gives the protein CASSPGVGEQFF.